The rows below give T cell receptor beta chains drawn from one sample of a study of T cell responses to AZD1222 COVID-19 vaccine. Sequencing used immunoSEQ multiplex PCR; TCRdb keeps in-frame clones, though not all of them. Of tens of thousands of clones in the sample, around 84% were seen once. The sequenced sample was peripheral blood, obtained on day 0 of AZD1222 vaccination. The receptors originated from an adult in good health. Each CDR3 is given with its conserved first and last residue. D genes are given only for firm matches.

CDR3nt,CDR3aa,j_gene,d_gene,v_gene
TGTGCCTGGAGTGTTAGGGGAGCGGCTGAAGCTTTCTTT,CAWSVRGAAEAFF,TRBJ1-1,.,TRBV30
TGTGCCAGTAGTATAGGCGTAGGAATGAACACTGAAGCTTTCTTT,CASSIGVGMNTEAFF,TRBJ1-1,.,TRBV19
TGTGCCTGGAGTGCGGGCCTGAACACTGAAGCTTTCTTT,CAWSAGLNTEAFF,TRBJ1-1,.,TRBV30
TGTGCCACCAGCAGACACCGGGACAGGGACACTGAAGCTTTCTTT,CATSRHRDRDTEAFF,TRBJ1-1,TRBD1,TRBV15
TGCGCCAGCAGCCAAGAATTCGCGAGCTCCTATAATTCACCCCTCCACTTT,CASSQEFASSYNSPLHF,TRBJ1-6,.,TRBV4-1
TGTGCCAGCTCACCACCGTCAACTTACGAGCAGTACTTC,CASSPPSTYEQYF,TRBJ2-7,.,TRBV18
TGTGCCAGCAGCTTGCCGGACAGGGTCGGGGGAAACACCATATATTTT,CASSLPDRVGGNTIYF,TRBJ1-3,TRBD1,TRBV5-6
TGTGCCAGCAGTTTCGACGGTAATCAGCCCCAGCATTTT,CASSFDGNQPQHF,TRBJ1-5,.,TRBV12-3/TRBV12-4
TGTGCCAGCAGTGAACAGCATTCACCCCTCCACTTT,CASSEQHSPLHF,TRBJ1-6,.,TRBV6-1
TGTGCCAGCAGTCCAAACACTGAAGCTTTCTTT,CASSPNTEAFF,TRBJ1-1,.,TRBV6-5
TGTGCCAGCAACGAAGCTCGGGGGGCCGGGGAGCTGTTTTTT,CASNEARGAGELFF,TRBJ2-2,TRBD2,TRBV2
TGTGCCAGCAGCCCAACAGGGGACAGCAATCAGCCCCAGCATTTT,CASSPTGDSNQPQHF,TRBJ1-5,TRBD1,TRBV7-9
TGTGCCAGCAGTTACTCAGGGGCGAGAGGAGAGACCCAGTACTTC,CASSYSGARGETQYF,TRBJ2-5,.,TRBV6-2/TRBV6-3
TGCAGCGTTGCGACTAGCGGTGCAGATACGCAGTATTTT,CSVATSGADTQYF,TRBJ2-3,TRBD2,TRBV29-1
TGTGCCAGCTTCATAAGGAACAGTGCTTCTCTTAGTGAGCAGTTCTTC,CASFIRNSASLSEQFF,TRBJ2-1,.,TRBV18
TGCAGCGTTTTCTCAGGACCCGCGAACACCGGGGAGCTGTTTTTT,CSVFSGPANTGELFF,TRBJ2-2,.,TRBV29-1
TGTGCCAGTAGTATGCAGGGACAAACTGAAGCTTTCTTT,CASSMQGQTEAFF,TRBJ1-1,.,TRBV19
TGTGCCAGCCTTCTGAGACAGGGGGCTCGGGAGCAGTACTTC,CASLLRQGAREQYF,TRBJ2-7,TRBD1,TRBV6-5
TGTGCCAGCAGCGCGGGACTAGCGGGAAACGAGCAGTACTTC,CASSAGLAGNEQYF,TRBJ2-7,TRBD2,TRBV6-5
TGTGCCAGCAGCCGCCGACTAGAGTTGGTGTCGAACAAGCAGTTCTTC,CASSRRLELVSNKQFF,TRBJ2-1,.,TRBV4-2
TGTGCCAGCAGTTTTCCGGGACAAAGTAGCACAGATACGCAGTATTTT,CASSFPGQSSTDTQYF,TRBJ2-3,.,TRBV28
TGCAGTGCCAGGCCCGAGAGAAGTATTTTT,CSARPERSIF,TRBJ1-1,.,TRBV20-1
TGTGCCAGCAGCTTAGCGGCGGGGGCTACTTTGGAGCAGTTCTTC,CASSLAAGATLEQFF,TRBJ2-1,.,TRBV11-2